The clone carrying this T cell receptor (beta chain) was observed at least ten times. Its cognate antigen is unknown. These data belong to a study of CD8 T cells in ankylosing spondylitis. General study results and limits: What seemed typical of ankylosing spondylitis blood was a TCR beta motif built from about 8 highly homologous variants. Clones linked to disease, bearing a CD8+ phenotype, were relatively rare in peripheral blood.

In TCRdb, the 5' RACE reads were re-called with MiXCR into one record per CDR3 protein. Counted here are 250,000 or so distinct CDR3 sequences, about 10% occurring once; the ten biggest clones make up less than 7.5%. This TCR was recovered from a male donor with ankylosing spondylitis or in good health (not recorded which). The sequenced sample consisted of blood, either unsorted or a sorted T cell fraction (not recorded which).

The CDR3 loop is CASSSAGTGVRETQYF. Here the CDR3 DNA reads TGTGCCAGCAGCTCAGCCGGGACAGGGGTTCGAGAGACCCAGTACTTC. The J gene is TRBJ2-5, the V gene TRBV11-2, with TRBD1 matching 10 bases. Germline V gives CDR1 SGHAT, CDR2 FQNNGV. This CDR3 has 16 residues. Trimming removed 4 bases from V and 4 bases from J; junction bases left unmatched: 9.